This record concerns one T cell receptor (beta chain) sequence. What it binds is unknown. The data were obtained in a study of a mutant IDH1 vaccine in newly diagnosed glioma. Overall study: Prior therapy was radiotherapy, temozolomide, or both; most received both.

Time point described: week 11, during vaccination. Doses consisted of 300 ug of mutant IDH1 20-mer peptide each, paired with topical imiquimod. Produced via immunoSEQ multiplex PCR; TCRdb's table is partial and in-frame only. The sample holds around 25,000 clones, around 73% seen once. The V gene's germline CDR1 is LNHDA and CDR2 SQIVND (reference sequence). With 5 bases removed from V and 2 bases from J, the gap between germline ends came to 10 bases. The CDR3 spans 14 residues. The J gene is TRBJ1-5, the V gene TRBV19; perhaps TRBD1 as D (6 bases). The receptor was isolated from a woman between 18 and 29 years old with glioma. Specimen: PBMCs, collected from a glioma patient whose treatment included an IDH1 peptide vaccine. The CDR3 spells CASSSDSRNQPQHF. The CDR3 coding sequence is TGTGCCAGTAGTTCGGACAGCCGCAATCAGCCCCAGCATTTT.